Listed below are T cell receptor beta chains from one sample, sequenced in a study of T cell changes during pregnancy in multiple sclerosis. TCRdb keeps only in-frame clones here, not all; method: immunoSEQ multiplex PCR. The sample has around 58,000 clones, about 91% seen once; the top ten hold about 0.9%. Here the sequenced sample was peripheral blood, taken before pregnancy. Every receptor here comes from a female donor with multiple sclerosis, enrolled in a pregnancy study. The CDR3 runs from the conserved cysteine through the conserved F or W. Fields, in order: V gene, CDR3 length, CDR3 protein.

v_gene: TRBV4-3
len: 15
CDR3aa: CASSHPGQGLNGYTF

v_gene: TRBV4-3
len: 14
CDR3aa: CASSQDGQHYGYTF

v_gene: TRBV2
len: 15
CDR3aa: CASSEARGVAAEAFF

v_gene: TRBV5-6
len: 15
CDR3aa: CASSLESSSYNEQFF

v_gene: TRBV7-9
len: 15
CDR3aa: CASSMGQPANTEAFF

v_gene: TRBV5-1
len: 14
CDR3aa: CASSLDRGNYEQYF

v_gene: TRBV5-5
len: 17
CDR3aa: CASSRATGWVDTGELFF

v_gene: TRBV18
len: 14
CDR3aa: CASSRTGVGETQYF

v_gene: TRBV12-5
len: 15
CDR3aa: CASGFLTGVNYGYTF

v_gene: TRBV4-1
len: 13
CDR3aa: CASSQGGDQPQHF

v_gene: TRBV5-4
len: 16
CDR3aa: CASSLGIQGGREKLFF

v_gene: TRBV10-3
len: 12
CDR3aa: CATRSGEETQYF

v_gene: TRBV18
len: 13
CDR3aa: CASSRDMGEKLFF

v_gene: TRBV5-5
len: 13
CDR3aa: CASSKRGNQPQHF

v_gene: TRBV20-1
len: 11
CDR3aa: CGQGVGTEAFF

v_gene: TRBV14
len: 14
CDR3aa: CASSQVSGGGGYTF

v_gene: TRBV11-1
len: 15
CDR3aa: CASSPGSAGDYEQYF

v_gene: TRBV7-8
len: 16
CDR3aa: CASSWGSGQGPYEQYF

v_gene: TRBV9
len: 13
CDR3aa: CASSSDGWGGYTF

v_gene: TRBV2
len: 11
CDR3aa: CASSVYGEAFF

v_gene: TRBV2
len: 14
CDR3aa: CASSPVRGATEAFF

v_gene: TRBV5-1
len: 14
CDR3aa: CASSFSGFTDTQYF

v_gene: TRBV5-6
len: 15
CDR3aa: CASSLVVSRTDTQYF

v_gene: TRBV7-9
len: 15
CDR3aa: CASSLETGGDYGYTF

v_gene: TRBV9
len: 15
CDR3aa: CASSAQLGGAYEQYF

v_gene: TRBV6-6
len: 14
CDR3aa: CASRQVQGAREQYF

v_gene: TRBV5-6
len: 15
CDR3aa: CASSLAGGPGNTIYF

v_gene: TRBV9
len: 13
CDR3aa: CASTRAPNEKLFF

v_gene: TRBV7-9
len: 14
CDR3aa: CASSLGLAGETQYF

v_gene: TRBV7-3
len: 13
CDR3aa: CASSLTGVDEAFF

v_gene: TRBV10-3
len: 12
CDR3aa: CAISEPPGRPFF

v_gene: TRBV30
len: 14
CDR3aa: CAWSVQAQVETQYF